These 13 T cell receptor beta chains originate from one sample sequenced in a study of metastatic and nonmetastatic thyroid tumors. Treatment of any kind had been given to no patient before thyroid surgery. Using MiXCR, TCRdb reanalyzed the PCR reads. The table has 49,000 or so clones, under 30% seen once; the top ten hold roughly 3.2%. Sequenced sample: blood. The source is a male donor with papillary thyroid cancer or a benign thyroid nodule (not recorded which). Some clones in this sample may be carry-over from other donors' samples.

A note on this clone: One base away lies a much larger clone, so this may be a sequencing read error. The chain uses TRBV5-1 and TRBJ2-5; D is unresolved. Trimming stripped 2 bases from V and 5 bases from J, with 13 bases between. The CDR3 has 14 amino acids. Germline lookup yields CDR1 SGHRS and CDR2 YFSETQ. The CDR3 DNA is TGCGCCAGCAGCTTTAACACTGGCTTGGAGACCCAGTACTTC. This codes for CASSFNTGLETQYF. The full variable domain, rest sourced from reference TRBV5-1 and TRBJ2-5, is KAGVTQTPRYLIKTRGQQVTLSCSPISGHRSVSWYQQTPGQGLQFLFEYFSETQRNKGNFPGRFSGRQFSNSRSEMNVSTLELGDSALYLCASSFNTGLETQYFGPGTRLLVL.

This clone has more than one count but fewer than ten. V usage is TRBV12-3 or TRBV12-4 and J usage is TRBJ2-7, with D perhaps TRBD2 (6 bases). CDR3 size: 14 residues. V lost 7 bases and J lost 2, with 15 bases in between. The CDR3 DNA follows: TGTGCCAGCAAGGAGGGGCGCTTGGCCTACGAGCAGTACTTC. As protein: CASKEGRLAYEQYF.

At least ten counts were recorded for this clone. The chain has TRBV6-1 and TRBJ1-6; TRBD1 matches 7 bases. Per germline, CDR1 MNHNS and CDR2 SASEGT. This CDR3 region has 15 residues. J gave up 6 bases and V 6 bases, and 8 bases lay outside the gene matches. As DNA, the CDR3 is TGTGCCAGCAGCCAAACGACAGGGTCTAATTCACCCCTCCACTTT. Protein: CASSQTTGSNSPLHF.

This clone was seen at least ten times. V and J are TRBV28 and TRBJ2-7; TRBD2 agrees at 8 bases. Germline assignment: CDR1 MDHEN and CDR2 SYDVKM. With 4 bases clipped from V and 2 bases from J, the junction kept 4 bases outside the gene matches. The length of the CDR3 is 14 residues. CDR3 region: CASSSGLAAYEQYF. As DNA, the CDR3 is TGTGCCAGCAGTTCCGGACTAGCAGCCTACGAGCAGTACTTC.

This clone was seen ten or more times. At one of its ends the junction is not consistent with the germline gene, which may arise from a read error. Other DNA sequences in the same sample also yield this CDR3. This sequence joins TRBV20-1 and TRBJ1-4; TRBD1 is a possible D gene (6 bases). Germline V gene data show CDR1 as DFQATT and CDR2 as SNEGSKA (reference sequence). This CDR3 has 15 residues. CDR3 region: CSARDPTGSREKLFF. CDR3 coding DNA: TGTAGTGCTAGAGACCCGACAGGTTCGCGAGAAAAACTGTTTTTT.

V gene TRBV5-1 combines with J gene TRBJ2-7; a possible D gene is TRBD1 (6 bases). Germline CDR1 reads SGHRS; CDR2 reads YFSETQ. The CDR3 totals 12 residues. V lost 6 bases and J 0 bases, leaving 7 bases between the germline ends. Here the CDR3 DNA reads TGCGCCAGCACGGACAGCTCCTACGAGCAGTACTTC. It codes for CASTDSSYEQYF.

This clone was seen ten or more times. The V gene is TRBV15, the J gene TRBJ1-2; D possibly corresponds to TRBD1 (6 bases). The CDR3 extends over 14 amino acids. V lost 0 bases, J lost 8 bases, and 13 bases lay in between. Germline V gene sequence: CDR1 LNHNV, CDR2 YYDKDF (reference sequence). CDR3 DNA sequence: TGTGCCACCAGCAGAGATACGGGGGCTGAAGGCTACACCTTC. Translation gives CATSRDTGAEGYTF. Complete variable domain (other parts from reference TRBV15 and TRBJ1-2): DAMVIQNPRYQVTQFGKPVTLSCSQTLNHNVMYWYQQKSSQAPKLLFHYYDKDFNNEADTPDNFQSRRPNTSFCFLDIRSPGLGDTAMYLCATSRDTGAEGYTFGSGTRLTVV.

This chain connects TRBV11-2 to TRBJ2-3, with TRBD2 matching 13 bases. V lost 2 bases to trimming and J lost 4 bases; unmatched junction nucleotides: 0. This CDR3 has 15 amino acids. CDR1 is SGHAT and CDR2 is FQNNGV in the germline V gene. The CDR3 is CASSLTSGRADTQYF. CDR3 DNA sequence: TGTGCCAGCAGCTTAACTAGCGGGAGGGCAGATACGCAGTATTTT. The whole variable domain, filled in from reference TRBV11-2 and TRBJ2-3, reads EAGVAQSPRYKIIEKRQSVAFWCNPISGHATLYWYQQILGQGPKLLIQFQNNGVVDDSQLPKDRFSAERLKGVDSTLKIQPAKLEDSAVYLCASSLTSGRADTQYFGPGTRLTVL.

The chain recombines TRBV20-1 with TRBJ2-1, with 14 bases fitting TRBD2. The germline gives CDR1 DFQATT, CDR2 SNEGSKA (reference sequence). Trimming removed 3 bases from V and 7 bases from J; junction bases left unmatched: 5. The length of the CDR3 is 15 residues. The DNA for the CDR3 is TGCAGTGCTAGGGGGACTAGCGGGAGAGGGAATGAGCAGTTCTTC. It encodes CSARGTSGRGNEQFF.

This clone was seen at least ten times. The V gene is TRBV7-9, the J gene TRBJ2-1; D is ambiguous. CDR1 and CDR2 (germline): SEHNR, FQNEAQ (reference sequence). The CDR3 length is 13 residues. Trimming removed 1 base from V and 12 bases from J, with 13 bases in between. CDR3 nucleotide sequence: TGTGCCAGCAGCTTAGAGTCCTACCATGGGCAGTTCTTC. Its protein product is CASSLESYHGQFF.

This clone was detected many times. A clone one base away is much larger, so this may be a read error. This chain joins TRBV28 and TRBJ1-2; D gene ambiguous. Germline V gene data show CDR1 as MDHEN and CDR2 as SYDVKM. The CDR3 covers 14 residues. The CDR3 DNA reads as TGTGCCTGCAGTTTAGAGATCGGGGACTATGGCTACACCTTC. It encodes CACSLEIGDYGYTF.

The genes are TRBV5-1 and TRBJ2-2; 7 nucleotides agree with TRBD1. This CDR3 is 13 amino acids long. Looked up from germline, CDR1 is SGHRS and CDR2 is YFSETQ. Unmatched junction bases numbered 2, after V lost 3 bases and J lost 6 bases. The CDR3 bases are TGCGCCAGCAGCTACCAGGGGGCCGGGGAGCTGTTTTTT. It is translated as CASSYQGAGELFF. Based on the CDR3 plus reference TRBV5-1 and TRBJ2-2, the full variable domain is KAGVTQTPRYLIKTRGQQVTLSCSPISGHRSVSWYQQTPGQGLQFLFEYFSETQRNKGNFPGRFSGRQFSNSRSEMNVSTLELGDSALYLCASSYQGAGELFFGEGSRLTVL.

This clone has just a few counts. V usage is TRBV12-3 or TRBV12-4 and J usage is TRBJ2-7; D not resolved. The V gene lost 7 bases and the J gene lost 6 bases, with 10 bases spanning the gap. This CDR3 contains 11 residues. The CDR3 bases are TGTGCCAGCACCCTAGTCGGCGAGCAGTACTTC. This sequence encodes CASTLVGEQYF.